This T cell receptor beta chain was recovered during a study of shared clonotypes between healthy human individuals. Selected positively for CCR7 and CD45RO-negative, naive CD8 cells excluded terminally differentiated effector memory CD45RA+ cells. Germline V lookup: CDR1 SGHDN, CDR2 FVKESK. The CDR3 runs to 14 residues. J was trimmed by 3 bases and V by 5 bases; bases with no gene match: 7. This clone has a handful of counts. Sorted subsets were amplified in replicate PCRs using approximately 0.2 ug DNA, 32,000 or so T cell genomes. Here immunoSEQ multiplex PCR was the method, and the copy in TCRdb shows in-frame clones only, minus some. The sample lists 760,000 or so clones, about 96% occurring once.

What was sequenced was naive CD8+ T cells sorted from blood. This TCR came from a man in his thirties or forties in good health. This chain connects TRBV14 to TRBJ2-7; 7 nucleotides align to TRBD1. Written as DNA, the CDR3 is TGTGCCAGCAGCTTAACAGGGGACAACTACGAGCAGTACTTC. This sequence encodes CASSLTGDNYEQYF.